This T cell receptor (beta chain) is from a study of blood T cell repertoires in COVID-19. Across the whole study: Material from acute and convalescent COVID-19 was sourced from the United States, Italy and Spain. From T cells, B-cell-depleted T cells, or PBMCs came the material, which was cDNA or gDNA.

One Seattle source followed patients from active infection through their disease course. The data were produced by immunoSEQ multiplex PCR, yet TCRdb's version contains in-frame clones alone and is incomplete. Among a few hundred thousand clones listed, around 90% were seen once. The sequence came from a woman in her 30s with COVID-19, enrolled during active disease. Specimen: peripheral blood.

In DNA form, the CDR3 reads TGTGCCAGCAGCTCGACTCCCGGGGAGCAGTACTTC. Protein product: CASSSTPGEQYF. The chain links TRBV7-2 to TRBJ2-7; D gene unclear. With 4 bases removed from V and 7 bases from J, the gap between germline ends came to 11 bases. Germline lookup yields CDR1 SGHTA and CDR2 FQGNSA. The CDR3 has 12 residues.